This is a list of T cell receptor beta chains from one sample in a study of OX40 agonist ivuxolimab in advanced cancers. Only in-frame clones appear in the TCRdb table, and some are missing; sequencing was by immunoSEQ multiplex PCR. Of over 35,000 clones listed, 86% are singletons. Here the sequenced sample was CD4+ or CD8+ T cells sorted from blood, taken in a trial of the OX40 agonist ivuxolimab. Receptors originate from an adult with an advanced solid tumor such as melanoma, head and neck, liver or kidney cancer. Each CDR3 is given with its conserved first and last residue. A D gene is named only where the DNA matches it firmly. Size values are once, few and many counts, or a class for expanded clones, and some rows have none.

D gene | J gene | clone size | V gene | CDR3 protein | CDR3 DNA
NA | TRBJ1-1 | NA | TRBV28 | CASSFVVYTEAFF | TGTGCCAGCAGTTTTGTGGTTTACACTGAAGCTTTCTTT
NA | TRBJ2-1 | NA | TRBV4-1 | CASSWDNEQFF | TGCGCCAGCAGCTGGGACAATGAGCAGTTCTTC
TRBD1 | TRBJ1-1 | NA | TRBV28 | CASSSDRGYTEAFF | TGTGCCAGCAGTTCCGACAGGGGTTACACTGAAGCTTTCTTT
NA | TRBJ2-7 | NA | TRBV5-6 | CASSLVQRSSYEQYF | TGTGCCAGCAGCTTGGTTCAGAGAAGCTCCTACGAGCAGTACTTC
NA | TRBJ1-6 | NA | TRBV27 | CASSSGLQNSPLHF | TGTGCCAGCAGTTCGGGACTGCAGAATTCACCCCTCCACTTT
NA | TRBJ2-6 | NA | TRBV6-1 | CASSEAGIVVLTGANVLTF | TGTGCCAGCAGTGAAGCGGGGATTGTGGTACTGACTGGGGCCAACGTCCTGACTTTC
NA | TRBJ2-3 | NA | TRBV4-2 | CASSQDTGTDTQYF | TGTGCCAGCAGCCAAGATACAGGTACAGATACGCAGTATTTT
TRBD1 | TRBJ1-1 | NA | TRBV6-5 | CASSYSTGTEAFF | TGTGCCAGCAGTTACTCGACAGGGACTGAAGCTTTCTTT
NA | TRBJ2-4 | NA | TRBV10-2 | CASSESYGFAKNIQYF | TGCGCCAGCAGTGAGTCATATGGGTTTGCCAAAAACATTCAGTACTTC
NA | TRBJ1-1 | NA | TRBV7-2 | CASSLTGDLILGTEAFF | TGTGCCAGCAGCTTAACGGGGGACCTAATCCTTGGCACTGAAGCTTTCTTT
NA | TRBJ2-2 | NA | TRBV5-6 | CASSTSGTPSTGELFF | TGTGCCAGCAGCACTTCCGGGACCCCGAGCACCGGGGAGCTGTTTTTT
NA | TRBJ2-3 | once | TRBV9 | CASSLPVTKSTDTQYF | TGTGCCAGCAGCCTCCCCGTGACGAAGAGCACAGATACGCAGTATTTT
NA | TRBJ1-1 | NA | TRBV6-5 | CASRYSGQMNTEAFF | TGTGCCAGCAGGTACTCCGGACAGATGAACACTGAAGCTTTCTTT
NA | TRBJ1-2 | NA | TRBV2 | CASSGGPGYTF | TGTGCCAGCAGTGGGGGACCTGGCTACACCTTC
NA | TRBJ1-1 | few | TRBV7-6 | CASRGDTEAFF | TGTGCCAGCCGAGGGGACACTGAAGCTTTCTTT
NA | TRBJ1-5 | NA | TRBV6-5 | CASSTDGRNQPQHF | TGTGCCAGCAGTACTGACGGGAGGAATCAGCCCCAGCATTTT
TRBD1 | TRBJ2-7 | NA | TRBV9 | CASSSQGQGADEQYF | TGTGCCAGCAGCTCCCAGGGACAGGGGGCCGACGAGCAGTACTTC
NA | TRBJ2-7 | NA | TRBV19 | CASSARGIQYF | TGTGCCAGTAGTGCCCGAGGCATCCAGTACTTC
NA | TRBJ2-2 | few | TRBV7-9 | CASSSGVAGAITGELFF | TGTGCCAGCAGCTCCGGTGTTGCGGGGGCTATCACCGGGGAGCTGTTTTTT
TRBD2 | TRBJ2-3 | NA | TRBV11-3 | CASTPATSGGEGDTQYF | TGTGCCAGCACCCCCGCGACTAGCGGGGGGGAGGGAGATACGCAGTATTTT
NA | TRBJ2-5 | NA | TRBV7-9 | CASSGIVETQYF | TGTGCCAGCTCGGGGATCGTAGAGACCCAGTACTTC
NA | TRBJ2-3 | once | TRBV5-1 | CASSSLESGSTDTQYF | TGCGCCAGCAGCAGCCTCGAAAGCGGGAGCACAGATACGCAGTATTTT
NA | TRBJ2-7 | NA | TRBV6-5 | CASSYYHGSSYEQYF | TGTGCCAGCAGTTACTATCACGGAAGCTCCTACGAGCAGTACTTC
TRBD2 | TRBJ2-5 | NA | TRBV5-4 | CASSSTAGEETQYF | TGTGCCAGCAGCTCCACGGCGGGGGAAGAGACCCAGTACTTC
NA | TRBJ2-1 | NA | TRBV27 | CASSLGIYNEQFF | TGTGCCAGCAGTTTGGGTATCTACAATGAGCAGTTCTTC
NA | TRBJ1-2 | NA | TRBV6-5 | CASSPPGNYGYTF | TGTGCCAGCAGTCCCCCGGGCAACTATGGCTACACCTTC
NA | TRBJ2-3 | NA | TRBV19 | CASSIGWGPPADTQYF | TGTGCCAGTAGTATAGGGTGGGGACCTCCCGCAGATACGCAGTATTTT
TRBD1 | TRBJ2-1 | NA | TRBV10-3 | CALGQGEDEQFF | TGTGCCCTCGGACAGGGTGAGGATGAGCAGTTCTTC
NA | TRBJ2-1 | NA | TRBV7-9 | CASSSGYNEQFF | TGTGCCAGCAGCTCCGGTTACAATGAGCAGTTCTTC
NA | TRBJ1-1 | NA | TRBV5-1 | CASSLSSMNTEAFF | TGCGCCAGCAGCTTGAGCTCCATGAACACTGAAGCTTTCTTT
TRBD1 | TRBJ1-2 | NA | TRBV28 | CASSPLLDRAYGYTF | TGTGCCAGCAGTCCTCTCCTTGACAGGGCCTATGGCTACACCTTC
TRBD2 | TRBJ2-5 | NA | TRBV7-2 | CASSLNRAGEKTQYF | TGTGCCAGCAGCTTAAACCGAGCGGGGGAAAAGACCCAGTACTTC
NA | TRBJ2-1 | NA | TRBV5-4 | CASSVRLGYNEQFF | TGTGCCAGCAGCGTGAGACTAGGGTACAATGAGCAGTTCTTC
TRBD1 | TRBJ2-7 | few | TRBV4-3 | CASSQDDRGAYEQYF | TGCGCCAGCAGCCAAGACGACAGGGGAGCCTACGAGCAGTACTTC
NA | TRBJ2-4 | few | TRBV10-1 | CASSEGQVDIQYF | TGCGCCAGCAGTGAAGGGCAGGTCGACATTCAGTACTTC
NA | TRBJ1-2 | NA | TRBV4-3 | CASSQDLTDNYGYTF | TGCGCCAGCAGCCAAGATCTTACTGATAACTATGGCTACACCTTC
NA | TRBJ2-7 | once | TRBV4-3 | CASSQVAGGGYYEQYF | TGCGCCAGCAGCCAAGTCGCCGGTGGGGGTTACTACGAGCAGTACTTC
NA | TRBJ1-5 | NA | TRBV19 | CASKEGGNQPQHF | TGTGCCAGTAAGGAGGGTGGCAATCAGCCCCAGCATTTT
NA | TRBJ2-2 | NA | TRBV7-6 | CASSSNTGELFF | TGTGCCAGCAGCTCGAACACCGGGGAGCTGTTTTTT
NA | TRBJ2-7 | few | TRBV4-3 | CASSQDPGPSGYEQYF | TGCGCCAGCAGCCAAGACCCGGGACCCAGTGGCTACGAGCAGTACTTC
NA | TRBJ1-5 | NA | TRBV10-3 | CASRGGVVQPQHF | TGTGCCTCCCGAGGGGGGGTTGTCCAGCCCCAGCATTTT
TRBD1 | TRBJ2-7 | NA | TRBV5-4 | CASSHSATGESYEQYF | TGCGCCAGCAGCCATTCAGCGACAGGGGAGTCCTACGAGCAGTACTTC
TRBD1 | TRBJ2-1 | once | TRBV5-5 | CASREKTGDTFF | TGTGCCAGCCGGGAGAAGACAGGGGATACATTCTTC
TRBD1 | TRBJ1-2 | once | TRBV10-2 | CASSDGQGSGYTF | TGCGCCAGCAGTGACGGACAGGGGTCCGGCTACACCTTC
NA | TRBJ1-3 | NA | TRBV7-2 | CASSLGGQLIAAGNTIYF | TGTGCCAGCAGCTTAGGAGGACAGCTGATTGCCGCTGGAAACACCATATATTTT
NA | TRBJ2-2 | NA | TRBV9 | CASSVYSWIRDTGELFF | TGTGCCAGCAGCGTTTATAGTTGGATCCGGGACACCGGGGAGCTGTTTTTT